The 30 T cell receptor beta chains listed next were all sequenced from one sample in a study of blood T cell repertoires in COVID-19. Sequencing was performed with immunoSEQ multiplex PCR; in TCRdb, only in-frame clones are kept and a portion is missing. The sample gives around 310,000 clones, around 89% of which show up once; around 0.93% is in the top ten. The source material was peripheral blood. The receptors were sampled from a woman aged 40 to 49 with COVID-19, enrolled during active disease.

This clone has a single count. The chain's CDR3 is CASSLGLQVSTDTQYF. The CDR3 DNA sequence: TGTGCCAGCAGCTTGGGGCTACAGGTTAGCACAGATACGCAGTATTTT. This chain links TRBV5-4 with TRBJ2-3; possibly TRBD1 for D (5 bases). The CDR3 covers 16 residues. Trimming took off 0 bases at V and 0 bases at J, with 11 bases between the two ends. Germline CDR1 and CDR2: SGHNT and YYREEE (reference sequence).

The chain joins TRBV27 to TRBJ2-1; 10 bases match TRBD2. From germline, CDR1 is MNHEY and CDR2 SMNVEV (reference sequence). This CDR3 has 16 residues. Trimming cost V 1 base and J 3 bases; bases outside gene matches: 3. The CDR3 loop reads CASSLYGTSDYNEQFF. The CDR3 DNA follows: TGTGCCAGCAGTTTATATGGGACTAGCGACTACAATGAGCAGTTCTTC.

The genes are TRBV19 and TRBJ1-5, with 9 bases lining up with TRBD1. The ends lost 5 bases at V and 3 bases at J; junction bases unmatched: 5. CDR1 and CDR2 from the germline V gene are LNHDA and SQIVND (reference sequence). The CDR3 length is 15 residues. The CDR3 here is CASSPRDRDNQPQHF. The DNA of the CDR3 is TGTGCCAGTAGTCCGCGGGACAGGGACAATCAGCCCCAGCATTTT. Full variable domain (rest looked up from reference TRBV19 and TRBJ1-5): DGGITQSPKYLFRKEGQNVTLSCEQNLNHDAMYWYRQDPGQGLRLIYYSQIVNDFQKGDIAEGYSVSREKKESFPLTVTSAQKNPTAFYLCASSPRDRDNQPQHFGDGTRLSIL.

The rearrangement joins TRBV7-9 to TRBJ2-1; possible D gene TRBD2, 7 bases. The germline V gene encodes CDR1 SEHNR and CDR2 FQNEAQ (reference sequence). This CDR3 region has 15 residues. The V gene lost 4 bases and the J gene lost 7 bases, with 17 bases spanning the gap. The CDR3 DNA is TGTGCCAGCAGCTACACTTTGGGGGGGCGGAATGAGCAGTTCTTC. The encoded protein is CASSYTLGGRNEQFF.

DNA for the CDR3: TGTGCCAGCAGTCAGAACTCTGGACAGCTTAATCAGCCCCAGCATTTT. Its translation: CASSQNSGQLNQPQHF. The chain is built from TRBV28 and TRBJ1-5; weak D call: TRBD1 (6 bases). The V end was cut by 5 bases, the J end by 4 bases, with 18 bases between. Germline CDR1 and CDR2: MDHEN and SYDVKM. The length of the CDR3 is 16 residues.

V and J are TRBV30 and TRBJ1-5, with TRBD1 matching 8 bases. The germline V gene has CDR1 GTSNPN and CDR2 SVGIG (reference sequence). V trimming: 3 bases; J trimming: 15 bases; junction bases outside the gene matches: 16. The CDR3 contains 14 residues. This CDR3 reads CAWRDGTGSGPRHF. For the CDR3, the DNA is TGTGCCTGGAGGGATGGGACAGGCTCGGGGCCTAGGCATTTT. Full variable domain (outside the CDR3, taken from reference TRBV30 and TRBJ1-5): SQTIHQWPATLVQPVGSPLSLECTVEGTSNPNLYWYRQAAGRGLQLLFYSVGIGQISSEVPQNLSASRPQDRQFILSSKKLLLSDSGFYLCAWRDGTGSGPRHFGDGTRLSIL.

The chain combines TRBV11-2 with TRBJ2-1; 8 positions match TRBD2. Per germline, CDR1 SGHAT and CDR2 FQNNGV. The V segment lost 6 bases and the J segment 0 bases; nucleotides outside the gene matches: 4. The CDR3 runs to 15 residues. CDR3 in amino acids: CASSRSGSSYNEQFF. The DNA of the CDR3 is TGTGCCAGCAGTCGGAGCGGGAGCTCCTACAATGAGCAGTTCTTC.

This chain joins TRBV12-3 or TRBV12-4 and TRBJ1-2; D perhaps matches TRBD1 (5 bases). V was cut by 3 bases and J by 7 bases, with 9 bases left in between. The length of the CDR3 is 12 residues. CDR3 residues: CASSFWGGGYTF. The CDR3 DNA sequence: TGTGCCAGCAGTTTTTGGGGCGGTGGCTACACCTTC.

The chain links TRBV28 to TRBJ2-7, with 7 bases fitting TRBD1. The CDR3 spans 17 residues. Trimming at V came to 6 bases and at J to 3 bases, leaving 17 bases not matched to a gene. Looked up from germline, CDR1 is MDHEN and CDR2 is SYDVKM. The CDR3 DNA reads TGTGCCAGCAGATCAGACAGGGACGCGGCTCCCAACTACGAGCAGTACTTC. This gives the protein CASRSDRDAAPNYEQYF.

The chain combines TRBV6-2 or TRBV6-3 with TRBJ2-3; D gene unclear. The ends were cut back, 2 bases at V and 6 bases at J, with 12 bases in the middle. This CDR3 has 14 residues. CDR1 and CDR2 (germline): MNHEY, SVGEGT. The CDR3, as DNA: TGTGCCAGCAGTTACCCCCTTCTCCCGGATACGCAGTATTTT. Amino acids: CASSYPLLPDTQYF.

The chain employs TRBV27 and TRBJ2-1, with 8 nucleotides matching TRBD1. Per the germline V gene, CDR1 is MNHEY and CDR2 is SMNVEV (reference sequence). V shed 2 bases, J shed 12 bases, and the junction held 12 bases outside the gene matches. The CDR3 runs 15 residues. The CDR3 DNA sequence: TGTGCCAGCAGTTTACCTTCCGCAGGGGGCCTCATGCAGTTCTTC. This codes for CASSLPSAGGLMQFF.

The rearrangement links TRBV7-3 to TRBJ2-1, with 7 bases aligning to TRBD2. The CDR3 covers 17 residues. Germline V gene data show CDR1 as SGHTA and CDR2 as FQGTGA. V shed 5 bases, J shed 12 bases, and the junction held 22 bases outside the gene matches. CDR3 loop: CASSLDHASGQRDGQFF. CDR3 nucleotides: TGTGCCAGCAGCCTCGACCATGCTAGCGGTCAACGTGATGGGCAGTTCTTC.

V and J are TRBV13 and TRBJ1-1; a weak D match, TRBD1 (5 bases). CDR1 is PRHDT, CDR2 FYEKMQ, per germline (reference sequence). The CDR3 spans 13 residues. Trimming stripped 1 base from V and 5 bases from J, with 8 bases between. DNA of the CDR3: TGTGCCAGCAGCTTAGAACAGGCAACTGAAGCTTTCTTT. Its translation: CASSLEQATEAFF.

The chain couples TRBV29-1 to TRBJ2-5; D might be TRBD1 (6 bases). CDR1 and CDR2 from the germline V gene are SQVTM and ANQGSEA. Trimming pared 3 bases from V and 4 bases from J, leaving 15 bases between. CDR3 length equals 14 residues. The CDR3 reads CSVEGARGRETQYF. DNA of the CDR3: TGCAGCGTTGAGGGGGCCAGGGGTAGAGAGACCCAGTACTTC.

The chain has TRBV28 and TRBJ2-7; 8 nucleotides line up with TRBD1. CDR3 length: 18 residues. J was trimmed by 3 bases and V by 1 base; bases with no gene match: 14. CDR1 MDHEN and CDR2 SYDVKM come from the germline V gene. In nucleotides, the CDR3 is TGTGCCAGCAGTTTATTTACAGGGGGGTTAAGTGCCAGCTACGAGCAGTACTTC. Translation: CASSLFTGGLSASYEQYF.

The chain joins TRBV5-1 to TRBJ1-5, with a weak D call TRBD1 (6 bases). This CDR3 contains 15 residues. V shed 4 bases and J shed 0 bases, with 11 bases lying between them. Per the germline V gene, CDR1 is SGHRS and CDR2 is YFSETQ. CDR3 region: CASSTTGDSNQPQHF. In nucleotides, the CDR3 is TGCGCCAGCAGCACGACAGGAGATAGCAATCAGCCCCAGCATTTT.

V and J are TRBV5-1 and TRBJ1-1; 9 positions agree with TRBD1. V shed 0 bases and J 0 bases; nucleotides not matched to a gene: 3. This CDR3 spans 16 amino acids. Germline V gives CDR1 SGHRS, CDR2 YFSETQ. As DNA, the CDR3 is TGCGCCAGCAGCTTGGTCGGACAGGGGTTGAACACTGAAGCTTTCTTT. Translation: CASSLVGQGLNTEAFF.

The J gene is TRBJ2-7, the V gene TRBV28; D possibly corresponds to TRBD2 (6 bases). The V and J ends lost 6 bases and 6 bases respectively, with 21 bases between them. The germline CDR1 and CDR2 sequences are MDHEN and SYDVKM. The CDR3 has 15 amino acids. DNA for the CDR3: TGTGCCAGCAGAAGACGGACTACAGGCTCTAGCGAGCAGTACTTC. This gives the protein CASRRRTTGSSEQYF. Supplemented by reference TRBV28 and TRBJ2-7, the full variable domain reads DVKVTQSSRYLVKRTGEKVFLECVQDMDHENMFWYRQDPGLGLRLIYFSYDVKMKEKGDIPEGYSVSREKKERFSLILESASTNQTSMYLCASRRRTTGSSEQYFGPGTRLTVT.

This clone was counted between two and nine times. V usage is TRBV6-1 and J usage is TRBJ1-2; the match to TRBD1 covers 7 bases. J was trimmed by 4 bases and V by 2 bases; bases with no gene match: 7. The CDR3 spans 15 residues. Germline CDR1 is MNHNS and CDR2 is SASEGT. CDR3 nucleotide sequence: TGTGCCAGCAGTGAACGAGGGGGCCCGGGCTATGGCTACACCTTC. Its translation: CASSERGGPGYGYTF.

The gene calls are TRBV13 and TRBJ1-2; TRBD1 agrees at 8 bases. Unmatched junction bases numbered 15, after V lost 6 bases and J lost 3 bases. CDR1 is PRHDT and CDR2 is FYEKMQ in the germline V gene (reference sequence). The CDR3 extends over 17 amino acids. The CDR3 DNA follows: TGTGCCAGCAGAGTCCGGGACAGGAAGGTTCGGGACTATGGCTACACCTTC. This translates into CASRVRDRKVRDYGYTF.

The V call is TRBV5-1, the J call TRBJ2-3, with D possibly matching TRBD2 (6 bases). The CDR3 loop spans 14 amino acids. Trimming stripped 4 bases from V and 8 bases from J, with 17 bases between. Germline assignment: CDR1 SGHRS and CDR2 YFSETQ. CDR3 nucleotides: TGCGCCAGCAGCCTTAGCGGCCTCTCAGGTACGCAGTATTTT. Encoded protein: CASSLSGLSGTQYF.

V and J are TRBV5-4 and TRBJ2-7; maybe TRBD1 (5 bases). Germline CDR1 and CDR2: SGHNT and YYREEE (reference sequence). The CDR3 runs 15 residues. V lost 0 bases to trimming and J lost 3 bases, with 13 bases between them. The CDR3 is CASSLGTVGLYEQYF. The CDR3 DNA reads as TGTGCCAGCAGCTTGGGGACGGTGGGGCTCTACGAGCAGTACTTC.

For the CDR3, the DNA is TGTGCCAGTAGTATAGATCCACGGCGGCAGGGGTACACAGATACGCAGTATTTT. Translated: CASSIDPRRQGYTDTQYF. The chain links TRBV19 to TRBJ2-3, with D maybe TRBD1 (6 bases). Germline assignment: CDR1 LNHDA and CDR2 SQIVND (reference sequence). The CDR3 consists of 18 residues. V was pared by 0 bases and J by 2 bases, with 18 bases between. Full variable domain (rest looked up from reference TRBV19 and TRBJ2-3): DGGITQSPKYLFRKEGQNVTLSCEQNLNHDAMYWYRQDPGQGLRLIYYSQIVNDFQKGDIAEGYSVSREKKESFPLTVTSAQKNPTAFYLCASSIDPRRQGYTDTQYFGPGTRLTVL.

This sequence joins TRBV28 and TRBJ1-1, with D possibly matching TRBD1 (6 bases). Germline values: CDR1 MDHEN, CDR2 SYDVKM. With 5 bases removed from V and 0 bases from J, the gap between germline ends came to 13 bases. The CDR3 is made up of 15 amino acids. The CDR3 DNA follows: TGTGCCAGCAGTCCAGGCGGGGGGCTGAACACTGAAGCTTTCTTT. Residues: CASSPGGGLNTEAFF.

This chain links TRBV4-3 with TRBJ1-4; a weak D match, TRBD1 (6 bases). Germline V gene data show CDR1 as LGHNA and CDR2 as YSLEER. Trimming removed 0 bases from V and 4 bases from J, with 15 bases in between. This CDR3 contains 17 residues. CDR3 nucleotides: TGCGCCAGCAGCCAAGATCGCAGGGGACATGGTAATGAAAAACTGTTTTTT. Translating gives CASSQDRRGHGNEKLFF.

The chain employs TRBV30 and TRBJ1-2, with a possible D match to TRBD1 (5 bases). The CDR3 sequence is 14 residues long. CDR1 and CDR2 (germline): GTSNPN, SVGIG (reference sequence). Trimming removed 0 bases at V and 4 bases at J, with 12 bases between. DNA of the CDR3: TGTGCCTGGAGTGTACGTCAGGGTCGCTATGGCTACACCTTC. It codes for CAWSVRQGRYGYTF. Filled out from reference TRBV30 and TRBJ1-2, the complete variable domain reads SQTIHQWPATLVQPVGSPLSLECTVEGTSNPNLYWYRQAAGRGLQLLFYSVGIGQISSEVPQNLSASRPQDRQFILSSKKLLLSDSGFYLCAWSVRQGRYGYTFGSGTRLTVV.

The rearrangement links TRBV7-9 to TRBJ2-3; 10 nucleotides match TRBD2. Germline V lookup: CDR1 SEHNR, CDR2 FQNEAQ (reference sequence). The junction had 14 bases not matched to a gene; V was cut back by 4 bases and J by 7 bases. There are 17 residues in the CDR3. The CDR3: CASSSTFPSGRWNTQYF. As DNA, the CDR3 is TGTGCCAGCAGCTCCACCTTTCCTAGCGGGAGATGGAATACGCAGTATTTT.

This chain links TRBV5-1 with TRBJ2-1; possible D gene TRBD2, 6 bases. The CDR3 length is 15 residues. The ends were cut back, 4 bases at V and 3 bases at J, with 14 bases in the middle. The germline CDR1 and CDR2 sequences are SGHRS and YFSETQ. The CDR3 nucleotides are TGCGCCAGCAGCGACACCGGGGGAAGCTACAATGAGCAGTTCTTC. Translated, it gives CASSDTGGSYNEQFF. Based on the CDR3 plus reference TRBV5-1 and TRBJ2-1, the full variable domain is KAGVTQTPRYLIKTRGQQVTLSCSPISGHRSVSWYQQTPGQGLQFLFEYFSETQRNKGNFPGRFSGRQFSNSRSEMNVSTLELGDSALYLCASSDTGGSYNEQFFGPGTRLTVL.

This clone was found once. The CDR3 region has the DNA TGTGCCAGCAGCTCTAGCGGGGCTCGTGCCAATGAGCAGTTCTTC. Protein product: CASSSSGARANEQFF. The rearrangement joins TRBV9 to TRBJ2-1; 9 nucleotides align to TRBD2. From germline, CDR1 is SGDLS and CDR2 YYNGEE. The CDR3 runs to 15 residues. Trimming removed 4 bases from V and 6 bases from J; junction bases left unmatched: 8.

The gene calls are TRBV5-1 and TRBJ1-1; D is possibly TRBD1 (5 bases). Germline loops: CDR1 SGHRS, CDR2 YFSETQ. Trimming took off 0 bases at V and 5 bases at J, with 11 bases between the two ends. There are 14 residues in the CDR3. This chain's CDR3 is CASSLGVEGTEAFF. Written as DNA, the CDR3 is TGCGCCAGCAGCTTGGGTGTGGAGGGGACTGAAGCTTTCTTT.